The rows below give T cell receptor beta chains drawn from one sample of a study of T cell repertoires in ileal Crohn's disease. This table comes from immunoSEQ multiplex PCR, and its TCRdb copy is limited to in-frame clones, with some not included. This table holds around 15,000 clones, around 79% found once. Sequenced sample: ileal tissue. The receptor set was obtained from an adult with Crohn's disease. CDR3s leave out the opening cysteine and the closing phenylalanine or tryptophan. Where a row states a size, it is once, few, many or the class of an expanded clone; other rows omit it.

v_gene: TRBV4-1
j_gene: TRBJ1-6
abundance: few
CDR3aa: ASSLSWAESYNSPLH

v_gene: TRBV7-2
j_gene: TRBJ1-2
abundance: -
CDR3aa: ASSLGRGDYGYT

v_gene: TRBV6-5
j_gene: TRBJ1-1
abundance: -
CDR3aa: ASSYLGRQWG

v_gene: TRBV5-1
j_gene: TRBJ2-6
abundance: -
CDR3aa: ASRGQGLSGANVLT

v_gene: TRBV6-6
j_gene: TRBJ1-1
abundance: -
CDR3aa: ACSKVINTEAF

v_gene: TRBV2
j_gene: TRBJ2-5
abundance: -
CDR3aa: ASSDDRGIETQY

v_gene: TRBV18
j_gene: TRBJ1-2
abundance: -
CDR3aa: ASSPPRGHGYT

v_gene: TRBV4-1
j_gene: TRBJ2-7
abundance: -
CDR3aa: ASSQLEESAVYEQY

v_gene: TRBV6-6
j_gene: TRBJ1-1
abundance: once
CDR3aa: ASRYDRGSTEAF

v_gene: TRBV2
j_gene: TRBJ2-7
abundance: -
CDR3aa: ASDPGQGLYEQY

v_gene: TRBV11-2
j_gene: TRBJ1-2
abundance: -
CDR3aa: ASSLGLDYGYT

v_gene: TRBV6-6
j_gene: TRBJ2-5
abundance: -
CDR3aa: ASSVGESTQETQY

v_gene: TRBV2
j_gene: TRBJ2-7
abundance: -
CDR3aa: ASIQGVSSYEQY

v_gene: TRBV2
j_gene: TRBJ1-4
abundance: -
CDR3aa: ASSVITSEKLF

v_gene: TRBV19
j_gene: TRBJ2-3
abundance: -
CDR3aa: ASKLQISTDTQY

v_gene: TRBV7-3
j_gene: TRBJ1-6
abundance: few
CDR3aa: ASSLTGRGGSPLH

v_gene: TRBV28
j_gene: TRBJ2-1
abundance: -
CDR3aa: ASSLKGIRYNEQF

v_gene: TRBV2
j_gene: TRBJ2-3
abundance: once
CDR3aa: ASSTGTSGGVTQY

v_gene: TRBV14
j_gene: TRBJ2-7
abundance: -
CDR3aa: ASSPGLPEHEQY

v_gene: TRBV5-3
j_gene: TRBJ2-7
abundance: -
CDR3aa: ARSLGQGVLVSEQY

v_gene: TRBV19
j_gene: TRBJ2-2
abundance: -
CDR3aa: ASSTSGGTGELF

v_gene: TRBV6-1
j_gene: TRBJ2-5
abundance: -
CDR3aa: ASSEVEETQY

v_gene: TRBV27
j_gene: TRBJ1-1
abundance: -
CDR3aa: ASRLGYYTEAF

v_gene: TRBV4-1
j_gene: TRBJ2-1
abundance: few
CDR3aa: ASSQDGAGYNEQF

v_gene: TRBV7-9
j_gene: TRBJ1-3
abundance: -
CDR3aa: ASTGGRNTIY

v_gene: TRBV6-5
j_gene: TRBJ2-7
abundance: -
CDR3aa: ASRRTSGPAYEQY

v_gene: TRBV18
j_gene: TRBJ1-1
abundance: -
CDR3aa: ASSPFDRRTEAF

v_gene: TRBV7-9
j_gene: TRBJ1-3
abundance: -
CDR3aa: ASSEAAGGNTIY

v_gene: TRBV4-2
j_gene: TRBJ1-6
abundance: -
CDR3aa: ASSQQRTENSPLH

v_gene: TRBV25-1
j_gene: TRBJ2-5
abundance: -
CDR3aa: ACTRSGSGETQY

v_gene: TRBV30
j_gene: TRBJ2-3
abundance: -
CDR3aa: AWSSGNSVDTQY

v_gene: TRBV19
j_gene: TRBJ1-1
abundance: -
CDR3aa: ASSLGTGDTEAF

v_gene: TRBV7-2
j_gene: TRBJ2-7
abundance: few
CDR3aa: ASSLGREVYEQY

v_gene: TRBV9
j_gene: TRBJ1-1
abundance: once
CDR3aa: ASSPTGVEAF

v_gene: TRBV4-1
j_gene: TRBJ2-7
abundance: -
CDR3aa: ASSQDTGQRGDEQY

v_gene: TRBV2
j_gene: TRBJ2-7
abundance: -
CDR3aa: ASSLASAASYEQY

v_gene: TRBV5-5
j_gene: TRBJ1-1
abundance: few
CDR3aa: ASSSHVGNTEAF

v_gene: TRBV7-2
j_gene: TRBJ2-5
abundance: -
CDR3aa: ASSGGPGETQY

v_gene: TRBV5-8
j_gene: TRBJ2-7
abundance: -
CDR3aa: ASSSPFRDNSYEQY

v_gene: TRBV5-1
j_gene: TRBJ1-1
abundance: -
CDR3aa: ASRGGGDRGNEAF

v_gene: TRBV6-1
j_gene: TRBJ1-5
abundance: few
CDR3aa: ATETGGSNQPQH